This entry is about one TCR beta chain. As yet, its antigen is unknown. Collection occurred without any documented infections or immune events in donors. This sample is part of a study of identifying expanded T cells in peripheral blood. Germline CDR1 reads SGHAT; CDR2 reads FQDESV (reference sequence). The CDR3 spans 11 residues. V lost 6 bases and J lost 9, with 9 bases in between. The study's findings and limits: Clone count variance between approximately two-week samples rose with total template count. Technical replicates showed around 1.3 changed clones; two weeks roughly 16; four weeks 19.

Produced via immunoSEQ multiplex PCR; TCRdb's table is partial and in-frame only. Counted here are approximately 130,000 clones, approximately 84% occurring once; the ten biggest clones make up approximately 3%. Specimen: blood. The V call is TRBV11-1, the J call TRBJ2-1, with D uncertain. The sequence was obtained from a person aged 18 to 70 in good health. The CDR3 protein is CASSLRGEQFF. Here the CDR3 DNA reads TGTGCCAGCAGTCTGCGAGGTGAGCAGTTCTTC.